The rows below give T cell receptor beta chains drawn from one sample of a study of cytomegalovirus exposure and HLA in healthy donors. Generated by immunoSEQ multiplex PCR, the TCRdb table keeps only in-frame clones and is missing some. The table has 150,000 to 200,000 clones, about 83% seen once; the top ten hold less than 2%. The source material was PBMCs. The origin of the receptors is a man aged 35-49 years in good health and CMV-seropositive. CDR3s include the opening cysteine and the closing phenylalanine or tryptophan. The order of the fields is J gene, V gene, clone size, CDR3 protein. Rows give clone size only sometimes, using once, few, many, or a class for an expanded clone.

TRBJ1-1 | TRBV30 | - | CAWSRQLNTEAFF
TRBJ1-1 | TRBV7-9 | - | CSSSVQGRTEAFF
TRBJ1-1 | TRBV5-4 | - | CASSPGQGAFF
TRBJ1-3 | TRBV11-2 | - | CASSPLSVGRTGNTIYF
TRBJ1-1 | TRBV5-1 | - | CASSLDRGDFNEAFF
TRBJ1-1 | TRBV29-1 | - | CSVVGQGASTEAFF
TRBJ1-2 | TRBV10-3 | few | CAISAGRQGKSGYTF
TRBJ1-1 | TRBV30 | - | CAWRRNTEAFF
TRBJ2-5 | TRBV19 | - | CASKSSGVETQYF
TRBJ2-1 | TRBV9 | few | CASSAGTASYNEQFF
TRBJ1-1 | TRBV11-2 | - | CASSPPGRGWGDTEAFF
TRBJ1-4 | TRBV19 | - | CASSITAGANEKLFF
TRBJ2-7 | TRBV29-1 | few | CSVEAGQGVMQYF
TRBJ2-6 | TRBV5-8 | - | CASSSYRNSGANVLTF
TRBJ2-3 | TRBV13 | - | CASSPRTRTSGRESPDTQYF
TRBJ2-7 | TRBV19 | - | CASSTRLAGRYEQYF
TRBJ1-2 | TRBV10-3 | - | CATTLSTDRANYGYTF
TRBJ1-1 | TRBV5-4 | - | CASSAGLLNTEAFF